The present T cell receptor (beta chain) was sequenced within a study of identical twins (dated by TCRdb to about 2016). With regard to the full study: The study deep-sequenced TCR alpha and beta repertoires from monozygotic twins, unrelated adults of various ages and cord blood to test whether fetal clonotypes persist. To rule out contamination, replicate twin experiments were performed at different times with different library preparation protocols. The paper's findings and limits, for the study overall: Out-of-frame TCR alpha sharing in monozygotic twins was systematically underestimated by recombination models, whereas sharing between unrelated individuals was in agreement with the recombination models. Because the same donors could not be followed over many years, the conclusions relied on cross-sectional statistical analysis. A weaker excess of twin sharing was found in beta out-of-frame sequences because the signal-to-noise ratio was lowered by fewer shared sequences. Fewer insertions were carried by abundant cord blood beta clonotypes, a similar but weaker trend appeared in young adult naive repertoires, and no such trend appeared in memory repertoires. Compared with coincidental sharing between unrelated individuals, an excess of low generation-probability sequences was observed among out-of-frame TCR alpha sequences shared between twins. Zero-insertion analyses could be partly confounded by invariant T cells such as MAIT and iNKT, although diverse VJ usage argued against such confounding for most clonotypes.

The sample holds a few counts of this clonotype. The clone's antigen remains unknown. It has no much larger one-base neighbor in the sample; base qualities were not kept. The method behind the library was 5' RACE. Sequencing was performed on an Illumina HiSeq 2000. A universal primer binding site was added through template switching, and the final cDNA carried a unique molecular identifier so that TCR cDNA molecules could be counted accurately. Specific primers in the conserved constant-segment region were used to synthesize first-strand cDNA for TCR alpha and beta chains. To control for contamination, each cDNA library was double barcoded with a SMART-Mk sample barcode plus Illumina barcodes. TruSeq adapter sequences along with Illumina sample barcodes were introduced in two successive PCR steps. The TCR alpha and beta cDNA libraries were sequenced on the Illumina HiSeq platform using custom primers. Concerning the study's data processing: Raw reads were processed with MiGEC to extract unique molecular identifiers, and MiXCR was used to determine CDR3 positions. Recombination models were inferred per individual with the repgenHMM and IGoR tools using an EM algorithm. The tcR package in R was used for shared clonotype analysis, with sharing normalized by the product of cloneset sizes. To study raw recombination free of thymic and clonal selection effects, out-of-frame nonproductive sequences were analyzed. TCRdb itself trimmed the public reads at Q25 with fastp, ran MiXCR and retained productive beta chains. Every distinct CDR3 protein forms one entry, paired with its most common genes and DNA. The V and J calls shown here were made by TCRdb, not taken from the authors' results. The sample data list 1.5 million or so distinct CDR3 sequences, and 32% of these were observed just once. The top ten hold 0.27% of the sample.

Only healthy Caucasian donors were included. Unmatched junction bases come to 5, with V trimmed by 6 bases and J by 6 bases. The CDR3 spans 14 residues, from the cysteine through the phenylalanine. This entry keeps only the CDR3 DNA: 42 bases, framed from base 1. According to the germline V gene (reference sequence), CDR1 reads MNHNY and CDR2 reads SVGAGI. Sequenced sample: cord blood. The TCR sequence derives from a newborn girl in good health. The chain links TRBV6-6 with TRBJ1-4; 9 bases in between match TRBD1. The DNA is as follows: TGTGCCAGCAGAGAGACAGGGGGAGATGAAAAACTGTTTTTT. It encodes CASRETGGDEKLFF.